The clone carrying this T cell receptor beta chain was detected only a few times. The record originates from a study of blood T cell repertoires in COVID-19. Study-level information: Some COVID-19 samples were acute and others convalescent; all came from the United States, Italy and Spain. The analysed material was cDNA or gDNA that came from T cells, B-cell-depleted T cells, or PBMCs.

Authors' data handling: Cell counts per sample came from amplifying reference gene primers. Assay used: immunoSEQ multiplex PCR; TCRdb lists only in-frame clones, some missing. V and J calls and clone size are given by that table; D and trimming were obtained from the DNA. This table has under 40,000 clones, approximately 86% appearing once. CDR3 length equals 17 residues. V was clipped by 3 bases and J by 4 bases, with 18 bases between them. CDR1 and CDR2 (germline): MGHDK, SYGVNS. The chain carries TRBV25-1 and TRBJ1-4; possible D gene TRBD1, 6 bases. Material: peripheral blood. The source is a woman of 80 years or more with active or convalescent COVID-19. CDR3 protein: CASSDRTGGIINEKLFF. DNA for the CDR3: TGTGCCAGCAGTGACCGGACGGGGGGCATAATTAATGAAAAACTGTTTTTT.